The 28 T cell receptor beta chains reported below all come from one sample, sequenced in a study of memory CD4+ T cells and cytomegalovirus serostatus (dated by TCRdb to between 2018 and 2020). Single viable CD3+CD4+CD8-CD45RO+ cells were sorted as memory CD4+ T cells on a FACSAria II. Receptor libraries were prepared by the immunoSEQ multiplex PCR assay. Imported from immuneACCESS, the table was reduced by TCRdb to in-frame sequences with V and J called. These copies leave out some clones; in studies compared against another copy, an unresolved V gene accounts for under half, and the cause of the remainder is not known. Present in this sample are some 56,000 clones, around 80% of which were seen just once. Of the sample, around 0.43% is held by the ten largest clones. What was sequenced was memory CD4+ T cells from blood. Receptor source: an adult in good health and CMV-seronegative.

J is TRBJ2-7 and V is TRBV4-2; D call uncertain. V lost 8 bases and J lost 6, with 20 bases in between. Germline V gene sequence: CDR1 LGHNA, CDR2 YNFKEQ. The CDR3 contains 14 residues. DNA for the CDR3: TGTGCCAGCGGAAACCCGGGTCGAACCTCCGAGCAGTACTTC. Its protein product is CASGNPGRTSEQYF.

Points on this clone: Other nucleotide sequences from this sample produce the same CDR3. The chain has TRBV6-4 and TRBJ1-1; D is unclear. With 4 bases removed from V and 1 base from J, the gap between germline ends came to 10 bases. The CDR3 is 14 residues long. CDR1 is MRHNA, CDR2 SNTAGT, per germline. Written as DNA, the CDR3 is TGTGCCAGCAGTGCCTCGCCGGGGAACACTGAAGCTTTCTTT. It yields the protein CASSASPGNTEAFF.

The chain employs TRBV5-1 and TRBJ2-2, with D perhaps TRBD1 or TRBD2 (6 bases each). This CDR3 has 15 amino acids. The germline gives CDR1 SGHRS, CDR2 YFSETQ. Trimming shortened V by 2 bases and J by 5 bases, and 13 bases separated the two germline ends. The CDR3 spells CASSLLQGGTGELFF. The DNA for the CDR3 is TGCGCCAGCAGCTTACTACAGGGAGGAACCGGGGAGCTGTTTTTT.

CDR3 DNA sequence: TGTGCCATCAGTGTCGGACAGGATAATTCACCCCTCCACTTT. Its translation: CAISVGQDNSPLHF. This chain uses TRBV10-3 with TRBJ1-6, with TRBD1 matching 7 bases. This CDR3 is built from 14 residues. Germline lookup yields CDR1 ENHRY and CDR2 SYGVKD. Trimming at V came to 4 bases and at J to 5 bases, leaving 2 bases not matched to a gene.

This chain joins TRBV2 and TRBJ2-5; 9 positions match TRBD1. The V gene end was trimmed by 4 bases and the J gene end by 5 bases; junction bases not matched to a gene: 8. There are 15 residues in the CDR3. The germline CDR1 and CDR2 sequences are SNHLY and FYNNEI. CDR3 protein: CASSGGTGKGETQYF. DNA of the CDR3: TGTGCCAGCAGTGGCGGGACAGGGAAAGGGGAGACCCAGTACTTC.

The J gene is TRBJ1-1, the V gene TRBV10-3; no clear D. The CDR3 totals 15 residues. CDR1 is ENHRY, CDR2 SYGVKD, per germline. V was cut by 4 bases and J by 1 base, with 13 bases left in between. The CDR3 DNA follows: TGTGCCATCAGTGGAGGGCCTAACAAGAACACTGAAGCTTTCTTT. As protein: CAISGGPNKNTEAFF.

The chain has TRBV6-4 and TRBJ1-2, with D perhaps matching TRBD1 (5 bases). CDR1 and CDR2 (germline): MRHNA, SNTAGT. The CDR3 spans 12 residues. Trimming stripped 2 bases from V and 4 bases from J, with 5 bases between. CDR3 residues: CASSDDSYGYTF. CDR3 DNA: TGTGCCAGCAGTGACGACAGCTATGGCTACACCTTC.

This clone has just a few counts. V is TRBV29-1 and J is TRBJ2-7; D gene uncertain. Germline V gene data show CDR1 as SQVTM and CDR2 as ANQGSEA. This CDR3 has 12 amino acids. Deletions cut 6 bases from V and 3 bases from J, with 12 bases between. The CDR3 spells CSVDSTVYEQYF. CDR3 DNA sequence: TGCAGCGTGGATTCAACCGTCTACGAGCAGTACTTC.

The chain combines TRBV5-6 with TRBJ1-1, with a tentative D call TRBD1 (6 bases). V was trimmed by 1 base and J by 9 bases, leaving 22 bases between them. Germline lookup yields CDR1 SGHDT and CDR2 YYEEEE. The CDR3 has 16 amino acids. The CDR3 spells CASSLWQGMDSGKAFF. CDR3 sequence (DNA): TGTGCCAGCAGCTTGTGGCAGGGCATGGACAGTGGTAAAGCTTTCTTT.

This clone was found once. The J gene is TRBJ1-5, the V gene TRBV6-5; 7 bases map to TRBD1. Germline V lookup: CDR1 MNHEY, CDR2 SVGAGI. The CDR3 totals 15 residues. Trimming cost V 4 bases and J 5 bases; bases outside gene matches: 8. CDR3 bases: TGTGCCAGCAGTTTAGGGACAGATCGACATCAGCCCCAGCATTTT. This sequence encodes CASSLGTDRHQPQHF.

The V call is TRBV18, the J call TRBJ2-7; the match to TRBD1 covers 7 bases. The CDR3 runs 15 residues. Trimming took 2 bases from V and 2 from J; bases not matched to a gene: 6. The germline gives CDR1 KGHSH, CDR2 LQKENI. For the CDR3, the DNA is TGTGCCAGCTCACCAAAGGGACAGACAGCCTACGAGCAGTACTTC. Protein product: CASSPKGQTAYEQYF.

As regards this clone: Other DNA sequences in the sample encode the same CDR3. CDR3 bases: TGTGCCAGCTCACCAGATAGGAATCAGCCCCAGCATTTT. Protein sequence: CASSPDRNQPQHF. The rearrangement uses TRBV18 and TRBJ1-5, with unresolved D. CDR3 length equals 13 residues. Germline CDR1 and CDR2: KGHSH and LQKENI. V was cut by 2 bases and J by 4 bases, with 6 bases left in between.

The chain employs TRBV6-6 and TRBJ1-1; D is ambiguous. Trimming took off 7 bases at V and 5 bases at J, with 11 bases between the two ends. This CDR3 region has 12 residues. Per germline, CDR1 MNHNY and CDR2 SVGAGI (reference sequence). The CDR3 nucleotides read TGTGCCAGCAAGACTACAGTAACTGAAGCTTTCTTT. Amino acid sequence: CASKTTVTEAFF.

The table lists this clone with a count of one. The chain carries TRBV19 and TRBJ2-7; D gene ambiguous. Trimming removed 10 bases from V and 3 bases from J, with 22 bases in between. The CDR3 is made up of 15 amino acids. The germline CDR1 and CDR2 sequences are LNHDA and SQIVND (reference sequence). The CDR3 coding sequence is TGTGCCACCTCCCAATCCCCAGGTAGGGACTACGAGCAGTACTTC. Translating gives CATSQSPGRDYEQYF.

The rearrangement links TRBV28 to TRBJ1-2, with D hard to call. The germline CDR1 and CDR2 sequences are MDHEN and SYDVKM. This CDR3 comprises 16 residues. V was shortened by 5 bases and J by 4 bases, with 20 bases between the two germline ends. The chain's CDR3 is CASSGLGGLPLYGYTF. Written as DNA, the CDR3 is TGTGCCAGCAGTGGGCTAGGCGGCCTTCCCCTCTATGGCTACACCTTC.

This rearrangement joins TRBV2 to TRBJ1-2, with no clear D. The germline V and J ends were trimmed by 6 bases and 8 bases, with 13 bases remaining between them. This CDR3 spans 12 amino acids. Germline V gene data show CDR1 as SNHLY and CDR2 as FYNNEI. The CDR3 here is CASRAEKAGYTF. The CDR3 DNA reads TGTGCCAGCAGGGCAGAAAAAGCGGGCTACACCTTC.

The chain joins TRBV7-9 to TRBJ1-1; unclear D gene. The CDR3 contains 14 residues. Germline CDR1 and CDR2: SEHNR and FQNEAQ (reference sequence). V was cut by 5 bases and J by 0 bases, with 10 bases left in between. CDR3 coding DNA: TGTGCCAGCAGCCCCAGGAACATGAACACTGAAGCTTTCTTT. Protein: CASSPRNMNTEAFF.

As concerns this clone: The same CDR3 can be traced to other DNA sequences in this sample. This chain connects TRBV18 to TRBJ2-7; a weak D match, TRBD1 (5 bases). CDR1 KGHSH and CDR2 LQKENI come from the germline V gene. V was pared by 1 base and J by 5 bases, with 6 bases between. The CDR3 totals 12 residues. The CDR3 spells CASSPQGNEQYF. For the CDR3, the DNA is TGTGCCAGCTCACCACAGGGGAACGAGCAGTACTTC.

The V and J genes are TRBV6-5 and TRBJ1-2, with D hard to call. This CDR3 is built from 13 residues. Germline V lookup: CDR1 MNHEY, CDR2 SVGAGI. Deletions cut 6 bases from V and 8 bases from J, with 16 bases between. The chain's CDR3 is CASSPSGTGGYTF. CDR3 DNA sequence: TGTGCCAGCAGCCCTTCAGGAACCGGGGGCTACACCTTC.

The rearrangement joins TRBV5-6 to TRBJ2-3; tentative D call: TRBD2 (5 bases). The CDR3 covers 17 residues. Trimming cost V 1 base and J 1 base, with 16 bases left between them. Germline lookup yields CDR1 SGHDT and CDR2 YYEEEE. CDR3 DNA: TGTGCCAGCAGCTTGAGATTCGAGCGGCTGGGCACAGATACGCAGTATTTT. It codes for CASSLRFERLGTDTQYF.

V gene TRBV6-1 combines with J gene TRBJ2-5; a possible D gene is TRBD1 (5 bases). The CDR3 is 16 residues long. Germline V lookup: CDR1 MNHNS, CDR2 SASEGT. V dropped 1 base and J dropped 4 bases, with 16 bases sitting between them. Written as DNA, the CDR3 is TGTGCCAGCAGTGAAGTGGGGTTAGGGGCTCCAGAGACCCAGTACTTC. It specifies CASSEVGLGAPETQYF.

V and J are TRBV2 and TRBJ2-2; 8 bases line up with TRBD1. Germline trimming cut 8 bases from V and 2 bases from J; bases unmatched to any gene: 4. Germline values: CDR1 SNHLY, CDR2 FYNNEI. The CDR3 has 14 amino acids. CDR3 sequence: CASRTGQNTGELFF. The CDR3, as DNA: TGTGCCAGCCGGACAGGGCAAAACACCGGGGAGCTGTTTTTT. Supplemented by reference TRBV2 and TRBJ2-2, the full variable domain reads EPEVTQTPSHQVTQMGQEVILRCVPISNHLYFYWYRQILGQKVEFLVSFYNNEISEKSEIFDDQFSVERPDGSNFTLKIRSTKLEDSAMYFCASRTGQNTGELFFGEGSRLTVL.

This clone was detected only once. The V and J genes are TRBV7-9 and TRBJ2-5; TRBD2 agrees at 8 bases. This CDR3 has 16 residues. Germline-derived CDR1 and CDR2 are SEHNR and FQNEAQ (reference sequence). V dropped 4 bases and J dropped 5; count of bases not matched to a gene: 12. The chain's CDR3 is CASSSRRGGARETQYF. CDR3 sequence (DNA): TGTGCCAGCAGCTCCCGTCGGGGGGGGGCGAGGGAGACCCAGTACTTC.

The chain joins TRBV7-2 to TRBJ2-7; a possible D gene is TRBD2 (6 bases). CDR3 length: 15 amino acids. The germline V and J ends were trimmed by 1 base and 0 bases, with 10 bases remaining between them. Germline values: CDR1 SGHTA, CDR2 FQGNSA. CDR3 amino acids: CASSLDGGDSYEQYF. The CDR3 DNA sequence: TGTGCCAGCAGCTTAGATGGAGGGGACTCCTACGAGCAGTACTTC.

The chain links TRBV11-2 to TRBJ2-7; the match to TRBD2 covers 9 bases. Trimming at V came to 4 bases and at J to 7 bases, leaving 8 bases not matched to a gene. The CDR3 has 14 amino acids. Germline V gene sequence: CDR1 SGHAT, CDR2 FQNNGV. The chain's CDR3 is CASSSALGLAEQYF. The CDR3 DNA reads as TGTGCCAGCAGCTCCGCATTGGGACTAGCAGAGCAGTACTTC. The full variable domain, rest sourced from reference TRBV11-2 and TRBJ2-7, is EAGVAQSPRYKIIEKRQSVAFWCNPISGHATLYWYQQILGQGPKLLIQFQNNGVVDDSQLPKDRFSAERLKGVDSTLKIQPAKLEDSAVYLCASSSALGLAEQYFGPGTRLTVT.

The chain has TRBV5-4 and TRBJ2-7; TRBD1 matches at 10 bases. CDR1 and CDR2 (germline): SGHNT, YYREEE (reference sequence). V lost 4 bases to trimming and J lost 1 base; unmatched junction nucleotides: 5. This CDR3 is 15 amino acids long. CDR3 in amino acids: CASSPGQGQSYEQYF. CDR3 DNA sequence: TGTGCCAGCAGCCCGGGACAGGGGCAATCCTACGAGCAGTACTTC.

This clone was seen only once. The rearrangement uses TRBV6-6 and TRBJ2-1, with 10 positions matching TRBD2. The germline V gene has CDR1 MNHNY and CDR2 SVGAGI (reference sequence). J gave up 3 bases and V 6 bases, and 5 bases lay outside the gene matches. CDR3 length: 15 residues. The CDR3 reads CASRITSGDYNEQFF. CDR3 DNA: TGTGCCAGCAGAATCACTAGCGGGGACTACAATGAGCAGTTCTTC.

V usage is TRBV6-6 and J usage is TRBJ2-1; 8 nucleotides agree with TRBD2. Germline trimming cut 2 bases from V and 10 bases from J; bases unmatched to any gene: 13. The CDR3 contains 16 residues. Germline CDR1 and CDR2: MNHNY and SVGAGI (reference sequence). The CDR3 sequence: CASSYLGAGGQGEQFF. Here the CDR3 DNA reads TGTGCCAGCAGTTACCTAGGGGCGGGGGGCCAGGGGGAGCAGTTCTTC.